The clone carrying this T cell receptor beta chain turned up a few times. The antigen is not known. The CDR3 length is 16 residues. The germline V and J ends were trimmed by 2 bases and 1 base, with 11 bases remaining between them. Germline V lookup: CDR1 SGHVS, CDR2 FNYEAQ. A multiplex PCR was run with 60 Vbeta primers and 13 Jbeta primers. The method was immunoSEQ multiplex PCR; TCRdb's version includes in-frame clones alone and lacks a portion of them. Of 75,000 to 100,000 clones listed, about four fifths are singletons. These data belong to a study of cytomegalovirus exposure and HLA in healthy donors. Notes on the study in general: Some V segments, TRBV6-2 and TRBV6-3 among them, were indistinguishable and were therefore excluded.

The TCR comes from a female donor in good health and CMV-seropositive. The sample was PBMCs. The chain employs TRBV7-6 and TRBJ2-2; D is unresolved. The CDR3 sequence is CASSLYDPGNTGELFF. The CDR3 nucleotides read TGTGCCAGCAGCTTATATGACCCAGGGAACACCGGGGAGCTGTTTTTT.